This TCR beta chain stems from a study of response to subunit inactivated influenza vaccine. At least ten counts were recorded for this clonotype. Its specificity is unknown. Trimming removed 5 bases from V and 2 bases from J; junction bases left unmatched: 11. Germline values: CDR1 SGHDT, CDR2 YYEEEE. The CDR3 length is 16 residues. Findings of the study overall: After each seasonal influenza vaccination, few new T cells are recruited, the authors suggested.

TCRdb reprocessed the RT-PCR reads via MiXCR and lists one record per CDR3 protein. In the table there are roughly 780,000 distinct CDR3 sequences, less than 20% of which are singletons. This clonotype was sampled from a man over 45 who received an inactivated influenza vaccine. The chain is built from TRBV5-6 and TRBJ2-3, with 7 bases aligning to TRBD1. The sample in question was PBMCs from blood, obtained roughly 5 days after vaccination. CDR3 protein: CASSFTGATVTDTQYF. CDR3 bases: TGTGCCAGCAGTTTCACAGGGGCCACCGTCACAGATACGCAGTATTTT.